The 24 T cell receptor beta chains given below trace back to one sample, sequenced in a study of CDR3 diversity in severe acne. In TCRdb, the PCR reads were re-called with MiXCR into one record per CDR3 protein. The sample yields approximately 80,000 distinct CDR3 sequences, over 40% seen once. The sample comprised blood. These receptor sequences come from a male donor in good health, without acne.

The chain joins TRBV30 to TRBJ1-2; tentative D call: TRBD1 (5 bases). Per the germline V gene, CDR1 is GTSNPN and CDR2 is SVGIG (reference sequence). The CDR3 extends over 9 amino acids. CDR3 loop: CGLAGGDTF. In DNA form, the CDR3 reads TGTGGTCTAGCGGGGGGGGACACCTTC.

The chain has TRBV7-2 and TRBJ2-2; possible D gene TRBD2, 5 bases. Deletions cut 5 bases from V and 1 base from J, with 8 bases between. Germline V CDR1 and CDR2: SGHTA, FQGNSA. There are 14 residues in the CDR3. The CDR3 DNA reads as TGTGCCAGCAGCCGCACTAGGAACACCGGGGAGCTGTTTTTT. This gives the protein CASSRTRNTGELFF.

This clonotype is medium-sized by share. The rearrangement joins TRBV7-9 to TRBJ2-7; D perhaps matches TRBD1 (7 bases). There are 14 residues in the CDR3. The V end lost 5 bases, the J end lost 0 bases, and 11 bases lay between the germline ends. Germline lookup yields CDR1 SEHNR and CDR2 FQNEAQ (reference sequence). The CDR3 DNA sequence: TGTGCCAGCAGCCACAGGGGAGGCTCCTACGAGCAGTACTTC. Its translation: CASSHRGGSYEQYF.

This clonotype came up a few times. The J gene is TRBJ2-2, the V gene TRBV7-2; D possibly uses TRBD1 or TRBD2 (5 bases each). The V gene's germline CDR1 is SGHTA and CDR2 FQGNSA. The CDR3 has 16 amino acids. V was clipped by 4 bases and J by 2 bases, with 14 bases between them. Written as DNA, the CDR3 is TGTGCCAGCAGCTCCTACCGGGACCACAACACCGGGGAGCTGTTTTTT. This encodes CASSSYRDHNTGELFF. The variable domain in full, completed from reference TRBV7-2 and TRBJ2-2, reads GAGVSQSPSNKVTEKGKDVELRCDPISGHTALYWYRQSLGQGLEFLIYFQGNSAPDKSGLPSDRFSAERTGGSVSTLTIQRTQQEDSAVYLCASSSYRDHNTGELFFGEGSRLTVL.

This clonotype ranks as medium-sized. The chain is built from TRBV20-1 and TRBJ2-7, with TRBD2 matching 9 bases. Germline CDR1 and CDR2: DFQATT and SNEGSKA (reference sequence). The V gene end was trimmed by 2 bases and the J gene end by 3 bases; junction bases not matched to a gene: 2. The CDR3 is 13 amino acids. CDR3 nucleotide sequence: TGCAGTGCTAGACTAGCGGGAAACTACGAGCAGTACTTC. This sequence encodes CSARLAGNYEQYF.

CDR3 sequence: CASSFPPQTPNTEAFF. Written as DNA, the CDR3 is TGTGCCAGCAGTTTCCCCCCCCAGACACCGAACACTGAAGCTTTCTTT. The rearrangement uses TRBV2 and TRBJ1-1; D unclear. The CDR3 consists of 16 residues. The V gene's germline CDR1 is SNHLY and CDR2 FYNNEI. V lost 5 bases and J 1 base, leaving 17 bases between the germline ends.

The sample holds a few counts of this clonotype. The DNA of the CDR3 is TGCAGCGTTGCCAGAGACGGCGCCTACTACGAGCAGTACTTC. As protein: CSVARDGAYYEQYF. V and J are TRBV29-1 and TRBJ2-7; D gene uncertain. The V end was cut by 4 bases, the J end by 3 bases, with 16 bases between. This CDR3 comprises 14 residues. CDR1 and CDR2 from the germline V gene are SQVTM and ANQGSEA.

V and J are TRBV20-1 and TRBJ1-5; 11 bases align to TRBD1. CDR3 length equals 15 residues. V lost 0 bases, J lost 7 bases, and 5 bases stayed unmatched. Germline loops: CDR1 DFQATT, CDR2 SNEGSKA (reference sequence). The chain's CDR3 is CSAREGTGGRQPQHF. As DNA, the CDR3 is TGCAGTGCTAGAGAAGGGACAGGGGGTAGGCAGCCCCAGCATTTT.

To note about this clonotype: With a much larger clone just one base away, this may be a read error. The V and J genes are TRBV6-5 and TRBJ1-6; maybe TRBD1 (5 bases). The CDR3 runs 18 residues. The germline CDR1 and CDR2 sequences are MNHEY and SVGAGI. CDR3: CASSYFSSRGSYNSPFHF. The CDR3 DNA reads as TGTGCCAGCAGTTACTTTTCCAGTAGGGGCTCCTATAATTCACCCTTCCACTTT.

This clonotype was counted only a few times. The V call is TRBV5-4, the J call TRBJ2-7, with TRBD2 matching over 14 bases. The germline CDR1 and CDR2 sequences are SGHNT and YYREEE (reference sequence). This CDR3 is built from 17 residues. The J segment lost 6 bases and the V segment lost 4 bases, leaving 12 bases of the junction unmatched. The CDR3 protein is CASSPGLAGGEAPEQYF. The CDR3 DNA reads TGTGCCAGCAGCCCCGGACTAGCGGGGGGTGAGGCGCCCGAGCAGTACTTC.

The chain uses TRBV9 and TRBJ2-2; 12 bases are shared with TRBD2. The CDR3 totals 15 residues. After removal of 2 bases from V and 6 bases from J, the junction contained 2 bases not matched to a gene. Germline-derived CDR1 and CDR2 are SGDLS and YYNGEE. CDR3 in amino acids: CASSVTSGSAGELFF. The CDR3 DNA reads TGTGCCAGCAGCGTGACTAGCGGGAGTGCCGGGGAGCTGTTTTTT.

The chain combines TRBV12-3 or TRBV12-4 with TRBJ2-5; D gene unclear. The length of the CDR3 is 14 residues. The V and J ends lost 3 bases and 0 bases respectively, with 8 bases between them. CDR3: CASSLPGNQETQYF. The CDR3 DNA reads TGTGCCAGCAGTTTGCCAGGAAACCAAGAGACCCAGTACTTC.

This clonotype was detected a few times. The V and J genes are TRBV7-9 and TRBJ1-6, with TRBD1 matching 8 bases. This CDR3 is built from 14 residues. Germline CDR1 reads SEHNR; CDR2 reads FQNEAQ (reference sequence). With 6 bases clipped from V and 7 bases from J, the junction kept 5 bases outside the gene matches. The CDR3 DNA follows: TGTGCCAGCAGTTTACAGGGGGAAAATTCACCCCTCCACTTT. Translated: CASSLQGENSPLHF.

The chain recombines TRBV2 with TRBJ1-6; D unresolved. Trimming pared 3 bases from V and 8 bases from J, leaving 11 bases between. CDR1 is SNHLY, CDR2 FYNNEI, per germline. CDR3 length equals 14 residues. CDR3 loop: CASSEEVRYSPLHF. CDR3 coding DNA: TGTGCCAGCAGTGAGGAGGTGAGGTATTCACCCCTCCACTTT.

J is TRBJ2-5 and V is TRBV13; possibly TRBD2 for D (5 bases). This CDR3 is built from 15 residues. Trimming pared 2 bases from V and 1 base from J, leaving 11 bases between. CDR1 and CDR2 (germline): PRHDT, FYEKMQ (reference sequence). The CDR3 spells CASSLTSSSQETQYF. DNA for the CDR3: TGTGCCAGCAGCTTAACGTCTAGCAGCCAAGAGACCCAGTACTTC.

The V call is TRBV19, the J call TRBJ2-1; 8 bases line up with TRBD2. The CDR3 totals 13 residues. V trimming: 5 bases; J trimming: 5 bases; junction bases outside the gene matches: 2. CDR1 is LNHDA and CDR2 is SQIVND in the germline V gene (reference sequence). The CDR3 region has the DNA TGTGCCAGTAGTGCGGGAGGTCACAATGAGCAGTTCTTC. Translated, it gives CASSAGGHNEQFF. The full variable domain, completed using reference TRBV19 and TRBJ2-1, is DGGITQSPKYLFRKEGQNVTLSCEQNLNHDAMYWYRQDPGQGLRLIYYSQIVNDFQKGDIAEGYSVSREKKESFPLTVTSAQKNPTAFYLCASSAGGHNEQFFGPGTRLTVL.

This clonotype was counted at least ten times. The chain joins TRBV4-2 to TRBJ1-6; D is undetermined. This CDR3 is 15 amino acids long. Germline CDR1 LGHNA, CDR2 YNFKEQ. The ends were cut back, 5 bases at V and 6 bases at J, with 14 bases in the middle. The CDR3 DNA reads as TGTGCCAGCAGCAAAAGACACAAACCTAATTCACCCCTCCACTTT. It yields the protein CASSKRHKPNSPLHF.

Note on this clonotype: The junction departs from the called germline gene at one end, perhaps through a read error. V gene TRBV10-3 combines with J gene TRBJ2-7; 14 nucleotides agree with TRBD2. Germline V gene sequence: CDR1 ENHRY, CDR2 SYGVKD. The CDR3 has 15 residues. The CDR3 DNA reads TGTGCCAGCAGTATGGGACTAGCGGGAGCGGGGGAGCAGTACTTC. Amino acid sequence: CASSMGLAGAGEQYF.

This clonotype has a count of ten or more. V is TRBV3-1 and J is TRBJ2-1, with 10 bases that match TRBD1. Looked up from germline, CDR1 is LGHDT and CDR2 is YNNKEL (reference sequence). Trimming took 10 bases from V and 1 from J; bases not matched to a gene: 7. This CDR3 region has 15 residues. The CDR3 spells CATDRGQGSYNEQFF. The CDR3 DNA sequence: TGTGCCACCGACAGGGGACAGGGGTCCTACAATGAGCAGTTCTTC.

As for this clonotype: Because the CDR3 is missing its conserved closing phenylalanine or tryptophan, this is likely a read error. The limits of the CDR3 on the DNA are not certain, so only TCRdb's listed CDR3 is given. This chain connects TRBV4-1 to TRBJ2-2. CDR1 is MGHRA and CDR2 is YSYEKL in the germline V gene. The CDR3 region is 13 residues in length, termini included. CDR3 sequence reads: CASKGANTGELKL.

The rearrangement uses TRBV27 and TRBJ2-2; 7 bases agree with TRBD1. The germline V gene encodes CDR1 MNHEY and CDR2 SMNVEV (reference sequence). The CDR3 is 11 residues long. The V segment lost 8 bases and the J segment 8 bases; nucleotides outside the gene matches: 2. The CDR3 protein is CASWGQGELFF. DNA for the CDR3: TGTGCCAGCTGGGGACAGGGGGAGCTGTTTTTT.

CDR3 sequence (DNA): TGTGCCAGCAGCTGGGGTAGCGGGGGGCGGGAGCAGTACTTC. Translation: CASSWGSGGREQYF. The chain is built from TRBV7-2 and TRBJ2-7; 10 bases fit TRBD2. The CDR3 contains 14 residues. CDR1 and CDR2 from the germline V gene are SGHTA and FQGNSA. The J segment lost 7 bases and the V segment lost 4 bases, leaving 7 bases of the junction unmatched.

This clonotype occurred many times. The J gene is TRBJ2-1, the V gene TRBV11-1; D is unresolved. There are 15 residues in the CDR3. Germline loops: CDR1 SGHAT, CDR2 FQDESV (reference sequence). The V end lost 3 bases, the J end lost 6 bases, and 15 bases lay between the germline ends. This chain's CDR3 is CASSFWGNKGNEQFF. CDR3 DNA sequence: TGTGCCAGCAGCTTTTGGGGAAATAAAGGCAATGAGCAGTTCTTC. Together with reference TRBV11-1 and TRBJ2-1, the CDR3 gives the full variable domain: EAEVAQSPRYKITEKSQAVAFWCDPISGHATLYWYRQILGQGPELLVQFQDESVVDDSQLPKDRFSAERLKGVDSTLKIQPAELGDSAMYLCASSFWGNKGNEQFFGPGTRLTVL.

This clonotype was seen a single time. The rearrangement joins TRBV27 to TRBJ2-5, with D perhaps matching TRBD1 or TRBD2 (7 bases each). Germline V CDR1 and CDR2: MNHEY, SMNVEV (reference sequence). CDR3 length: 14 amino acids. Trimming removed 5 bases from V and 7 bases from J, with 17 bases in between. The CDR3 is CASSRPGQRGTQYF. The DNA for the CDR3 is TGTGCCAGCAGTCGCCCGGGACAGCGGGGGACCCAGTACTTC.